This T cell receptor beta chain was captured in a study of T cells after yellow fever vaccination. Study outcomes and limitations: FACS-sorted repertoires might harbor abundant contaminating clonotypes from the bulk population.

The study made its TCR cDNA through 5'RACE template switching. That step introduced a universal primer site along with UMIs. TCRdb called the 5' RACE reads again in MiXCR, with one record for every CDR3 protein. Among roughly 150,000 distinct CDR3 sequences, about 7% were seen once, and the ten largest hold roughly 2.5%. This CDR3 has 15 residues. Germline V gene lookup returns CDR1 SEHNR and CDR2 FQNEAQ (reference sequence). V was pared by 5 bases and J by 2 bases, with 7 bases of the junction left unmatched. This clonotype showed up many times. What it binds is not known. The receptor was isolated from a young man who received the YFV17D yellow fever vaccine. The chain has TRBV7-9 and TRBJ2-3, with 7 bases lining up with TRBD2. The starting material was CD4+ T cells sorted from PBMCs, obtained 5 to 6 days after the first yellow fever vaccination. The CDR3 DNA sequence: TGTGCCAGCAGCACCCTAGCGGCGTTCACAGATACGCAGTATTTT. Translating gives CASSTLAAFTDTQYF.